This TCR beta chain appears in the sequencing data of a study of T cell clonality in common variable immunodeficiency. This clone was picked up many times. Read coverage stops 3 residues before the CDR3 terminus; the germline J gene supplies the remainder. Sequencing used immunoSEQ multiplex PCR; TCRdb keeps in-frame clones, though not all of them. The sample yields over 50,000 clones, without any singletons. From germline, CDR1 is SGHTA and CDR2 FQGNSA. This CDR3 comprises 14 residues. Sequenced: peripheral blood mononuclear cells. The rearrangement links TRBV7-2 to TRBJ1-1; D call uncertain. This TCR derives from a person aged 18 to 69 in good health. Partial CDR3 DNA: TGTGCCAGCAGCCTAAGAGGAGGGTCTGAGGAA. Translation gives CASSLRGGSEE. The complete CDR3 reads CASSLRGGSEEAFF.